This T cell receptor (beta chain) was sequenced for a study of blood T cell repertoires in COVID-19. Background on the study: The United States, Italy and Spain provided the acute and convalescent COVID-19 samples.

The authors' processing: The authors estimated nucleated cell counts from reference gene primer amplification. Assay used: immunoSEQ multiplex PCR; TCRdb lists only in-frame clones, some missing. From that table come the V and J calls and clone size; the DNA was used to work out D and trimming. The profile shows some 100,000 clones, approximately 79% of them singletons. Trimming removed 5 bases from V and 7 bases from J, with 20 bases in between. The germline gives CDR1 LGHDT, CDR2 YNNKEL (reference sequence). The CDR3 sequence is 16 residues long. This TCR was recovered from a man between 65 and 85 years old with COVID-19, enrolled during active disease. The rearrangement links TRBV3-1 (or the pseudogene TRBV3-2) to TRBJ2-2, with D possibly being TRBD2 (6 bases). Source material: peripheral blood. The CDR3 bases are TGTGCCAGCAGCAAAGCCGTACCTAGCGTGGACGGGGAGCTGTTTTTT. Its protein is CASSKAVPSVDGELFF.